This T cell receptor beta chain was captured in a study of spatial heterogeneity in lung cancer. As to time point: sample taken at primary tumor resection. General study findings and limits: Mutation counts in tumors were tracked by counts of expanded intratumoral alpha and beta TCRs.

TCRdb analysed the 5' RACE reads with MiXCR anew, one entry per CDR3 protein. Found here are about 6,800 distinct CDR3 sequences, 13% to 15% of them singletons; the top ten hold 9.5% to 10%. Details on this clonotype: Its antigen remains unknown. In a library made to pick up alpha chains, this beta chain is a stray read with a size that means little.

CDR1 DFQATT and CDR2 SNEGSKA come from the germline V gene (reference sequence). V lost 0 bases, J lost 3 bases, and 5 bases stayed unmatched. The CDR3 sequence is 15 residues long. This chain uses TRBV20-1 with TRBJ2-4; 7 bases map to TRBD2. The receptor was isolated from a male donor with early-stage non-small cell lung cancer. The sample here was lung tumor tissue, taken at surgery. The CDR3 DNA reads TGCAGTGCTAGAGACAGCGGGATCAGCAAAAACATTCAGTACTTC. As protein: CSARDSGISKNIQYF.